The clone carrying this T cell receptor (beta chain) was seen a handful of times. Antigen unknown. This specimen comes from a study of cytomegalovirus exposure and HLA in healthy donors. Germline CDR1 and CDR2: SGHTA and FQGNSA. This CDR3 spans 13 amino acids. The ends lost 5 bases at V and 6 bases at J; junction bases unmatched: 1. Both 60 Vbeta primers and 13 Jbeta primers went into the PCR. The assay was immunoSEQ multiplex PCR, and TCRdb's table has in-frame clones only and misses some. The data show about 200,000 clones, approximately 12% seen once. Findings of the study overall: Per a prior analysis, the majority of TCR beta V segments were productive roughly 87% or roughly 30% of the time. HLA alleles were associated with some 17,000 TCR beta sequences in a later analysis at 0.05 false discovery rate.

The sequenced sample consisted of PBMCs. The receptor was isolated from a man aged 50 or older in good health and CMV-seropositive. The rearrangement uses TRBV7-2 and TRBJ2-1, with 10 bases matching TRBD1. This chain's CDR3 is CASSRTGGNEQFF. CDR3 sequence (DNA): TGTGCCAGCAGCCGGACAGGGGGCAATGAGCAGTTCTTC. Full variable domain (missing parts from reference TRBV7-2 and TRBJ2-1): GAGVSQSPSNKVTEKGKDVELRCDPISGHTALYWYRQSLGQGLEFLIYFQGNSAPDKSGLPSDRFSAERTGGSVSTLTIQRTQQEDSAVYLCASSRTGGNEQFFGPGTRLTVL.